The following is a T cell receptor (beta chain) sequence with its context. The sample belongs to a study of blood T cell repertoires in COVID-19. Study overall: Samples of COVID-19 (acute and convalescent) were obtained from the United States, Italy and Spain.

V trimming: 1 base; J trimming: 9 bases; junction bases outside the gene matches: 11. Germline V gene sequence: CDR1 SGHTA, CDR2 FQGTGA. The CDR3 runs to 16 residues. Original processing methods: Scientists estimated how many nucleated cells there were by amplifying reference gene primers. The protocol was immunoSEQ multiplex PCR, while the TCRdb copy is restricted to in-frame clones and leaves out a portion. That table furnishes V, J and clone size, whereas the DNA furnished D and trimming. Among about 180,000 clones, roughly 84% were seen once, and the ten largest hold about a sixth. Cohorts were determined from participant-reported clinical history. The study counted Cohort 3 donors as recovered given two negative PCRs, clearance, or symptom resolution.

The sequence was obtained from a man in his fifties or sixties who had recovered from COVID-19. What was sequenced was PBMCs or T cells enriched from blood (not recorded which). This chain links TRBV7-3 with TRBJ2-1; 8 positions agree with TRBD1. CDR3 amino acids: CASSLRALGQGFEQFF. The DNA for the CDR3 is TGTGCCAGCAGCTTAAGAGCTTTAGGACAGGGATTTGAGCAGTTCTTC. The full variable domain, its missing parts supplied by reference TRBV7-3 and TRBJ2-1, is GAGVSQTPSNKVTEKGKYVELRCDPISGHTALYWYRQSLGQGPEFLIYFQGTGAADDSGLPNDRFFAVRPEGSVSTLKIQRTERGDSAVYLCASSLRALGQGFEQFFGPGTRLTVL.